The TCR beta chain described here comes from a study of siplizumab effects on memory and regulatory T cells. Using immunoSEQ multiplex PCR, the repertoire was profiled, and TCRdb retains in-frame clones only, with some absent. Of under 100,000 clones in the sample, about 94% were seen once. Material for sequencing was non-Treg CD4+ T cells sorted from blood. The clonotype comes from a human donor in good health.

CDR3 sequence reads: CASSVEAGTGGLNEQFF. CDR3 sequence (DNA): TGTGCCAGCAGCGTAGAAGCAGGGACAGGGGGCTTGAATGAGCAGTTCTTC. The gene calls are TRBV9 and TRBJ2-1; 12 bases are shared with TRBD1. Trimming cost V 0 bases and J 7 bases; bases outside gene matches: 8. Germline V lookup: CDR1 SGDLS, CDR2 YYNGEE. The CDR3 sequence is 17 residues long.